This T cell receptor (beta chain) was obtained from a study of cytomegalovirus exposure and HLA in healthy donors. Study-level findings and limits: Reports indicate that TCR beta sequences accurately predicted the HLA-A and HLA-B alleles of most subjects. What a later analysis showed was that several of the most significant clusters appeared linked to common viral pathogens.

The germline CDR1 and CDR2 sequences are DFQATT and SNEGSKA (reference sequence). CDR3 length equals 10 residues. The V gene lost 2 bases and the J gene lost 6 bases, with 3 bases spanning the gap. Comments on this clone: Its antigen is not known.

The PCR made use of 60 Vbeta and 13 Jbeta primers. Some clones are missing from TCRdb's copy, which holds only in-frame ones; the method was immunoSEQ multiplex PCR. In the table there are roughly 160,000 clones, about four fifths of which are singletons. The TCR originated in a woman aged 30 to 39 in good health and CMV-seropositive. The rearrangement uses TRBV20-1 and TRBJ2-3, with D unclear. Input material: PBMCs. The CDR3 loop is CSARYDTQYF. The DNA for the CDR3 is TGCAGTGCTAGATATGATACGCAGTATTTT.